This T cell receptor beta chain was identified in a study of blood T cell repertoires in COVID-19. Libraries were prepared by immunoSEQ multiplex PCR; TCRdb keeps only in-frame clonotypes and omits some of them. The repertoire consists of about 230,000 clones, with 86% occurring once and the leading ten covering around 10%. The CDR3 consists of 14 residues. Germline-derived CDR1 and CDR2 are LGHNT and FRNRAP. The V end was cut by 4 bases, the J end by 7 bases, with 14 bases between. The source is a man aged 50 to 60 with COVID-19, enrolled during active disease. The sequencing sample was made of peripheral blood. The chain couples TRBV12-5 to TRBJ1-5; the D gene is possibly TRBD1 (5 bases). CDR3 in amino acids: CASGSSGSGQPQHF. CDR3 DNA: TGTGCTAGTGGTTCCTCAGGGTCGGGCCAGCCCCAGCATTTT. Supplemented by reference TRBV12-5 and TRBJ1-5, the full variable domain reads DARVTQTPRHKVTEMGQEVTMRCQPILGHNTVFWYRQTMMQGLELLAYFRNRAPLDDSGMPKDRFSAEMPDATLATLKIQPSEPRDSAVYFCASGSSGSGQPQHFGDGTRLSIL.